Sequencing of this TCR beta chain was carried out in a study of cytomegalovirus exposure and HLA in healthy donors. 13 Jbeta primers and 60 Vbeta primers were used for the PCR. Sequencing used immunoSEQ multiplex PCR; TCRdb keeps in-frame clones, though not all of them. Of under 150,000 clones listed, 70% to 85% are singletons. The TCR was taken from a man aged 45-60 years in good health and CMV-seronegative. Sample: PBMCs.

Here the CDR3 DNA reads TGTGCCAGTAGCAGGGACAGGGACTATGGCTACACCTTC. Translation gives CASSRDRDYGYTF. The rearrangement links TRBV19 to TRBJ1-2; 9 bases align to TRBD1. There are 13 residues in the CDR3. The germline V gene encodes CDR1 LNHDA and CDR2 SQIVND (reference sequence). The V segment lost 6 bases and the J segment 3 bases; nucleotides outside the gene matches: 2.